This T cell receptor (beta chain) stems from a study of siplizumab effects on memory and regulatory T cells. Sequencing was performed with immunoSEQ multiplex PCR; in TCRdb, only in-frame clones are kept and a portion is missing. In the table there are around 68,000 clones, 80% to 90% of which are singletons. General study points: Researchers could not give a naive or memory phenotype to roughly 75-95% of proliferating CD4+ or CD8+ clones. Siplizumab produced a significant drop in alloreactive sequences attributable to unstimulated CD4+ memory cells. Both greater diversity than memory cells and a major contribution to the alloresponse seemed to characterize naive T cells.

A note on this clone: Its antigen is unidentified.

The germline CDR1 and CDR2 sequences are SGDLS and YYNGEE. The length of the CDR3 is 15 residues. V lost 2 bases, J lost 6 bases, and 14 bases lay in between. This sequence originates from a human donor in good health. The V gene is TRBV9, the J gene TRBJ1-4; maybe TRBD1 (5 bases). Sequenced: Tregs sorted from blood. As DNA, the CDR3 is TGTGCCAGCAGCGTTTCCCAGGGACCTTATGAAAAACTGTTTTTT. This translates into CASSVSQGPYEKLFF.